This T cell receptor (beta chain) was observed in a study of T cell changes during pregnancy in multiple sclerosis. Profiled with immunoSEQ multiplex PCR; TCRdb holds only in-frame clones, not every one. This table holds 39,000 or so clones, 85% to 95% found once. This CDR3 is built from 14 residues. Trimming shortened V by 6 bases and J by 0 bases, and 11 bases separated the two germline ends. Germline CDR1 is ENHRY and CDR2 is SYGVKD. This sequence was found in a female donor in good health, enrolled as a control in a pregnancy study. V gene TRBV10-3 combines with J gene TRBJ1-2; the D gene is possibly TRBD1 (6 bases). The input for sequencing was CD4+ T cells from peripheral blood mononuclear cells, taken after pregnancy. For the CDR3, the DNA is TGTGCCATCAGGGGGGCCACTTCTAACTATGGCTACACCTTC. Encoded protein: CAIRGATSNYGYTF.